A selection of T cell receptor beta chains follows, all from one sample in a study of beta chain features in type 1 diabetes. Sequenced by immunoSEQ multiplex PCR; TCRdb stores in-frame clones only, minus some. The sample holds roughly 170,000 clones, 13% seen once. Source material: central memory CD4+ T cells from blood. These receptor sequences come from a woman under 30 in good health. CDR3s include the opening cysteine and the closing phenylalanine or tryptophan. A D gene is named only where the DNA matches it firmly. Part of the rows lack a size; the others show once, few, many or a class for expanded clones.

abundance: few; d_gene: TRBD1; j_gene: TRBJ1-1; v_gene: TRBV28; CDR3nt: TGTGCCAGCAGCTTGAGGGGGCCAGTGGGGAACACTGAAGCTTTCTTT; CDR3aa: CASSLRGPVGNTEAFF
abundance: few; d_gene: .; j_gene: TRBJ2-3; v_gene: TRBV27; CDR3nt: TGTGCCAGCAGTTCCCCGGAGATCACAGATACGCAGTATTTT; CDR3aa: CASSSPEITDTQYF
abundance: .; d_gene: TRBD1; j_gene: TRBJ1-2; v_gene: TRBV5-4; CDR3nt: TGTGCCAGCAGCCCAGGAGGGGGCAGTCCTAACTATGGCTACACCTTC; CDR3aa: CASSPGGGSPNYGYTF
abundance: few; d_gene: TRBD2; j_gene: TRBJ2-5; v_gene: TRBV29-1; CDR3nt: TGCAGCGCCACTCTGGGGGGGGAGACCCAGTACTTC; CDR3aa: CSATLGGETQYF
abundance: few; d_gene: TRBD1; j_gene: TRBJ1-2; v_gene: TRBV7-2; CDR3nt: TGTGCCAGCAGCTTGTTGAGACAGGGGACTGGCTACACCTTC; CDR3aa: CASSLLRQGTGYTF
abundance: .; d_gene: .; j_gene: TRBJ1-5; v_gene: TRBV30; CDR3nt: TGTGCCTGGGGTCAGAGACTTTCCAATCAGCCCCAGCATTTT; CDR3aa: CAWGQRLSNQPQHF
abundance: few; d_gene: .; j_gene: TRBJ1-2; v_gene: TRBV18; CDR3nt: TGTGCCAGCGGTCAACTAGGGAGGAACTATGGCTACACCTTC; CDR3aa: CASGQLGRNYGYTF
abundance: .; d_gene: .; j_gene: TRBJ1-5; v_gene: TRBV30; CDR3nt: TGTGCCTGGAGTGTACAGGACCATCAGCCCCAGCATTTT; CDR3aa: CAWSVQDHQPQHF
abundance: few; d_gene: TRBD1; j_gene: TRBJ2-5; v_gene: TRBV6-5; CDR3nt: TGTGCCAGCAGCCCCGGGACAGTAATACAAGAGACCCAGTACTTC; CDR3aa: CASSPGTVIQETQYF
abundance: few; d_gene: .; j_gene: TRBJ2-7; v_gene: TRBV2; CDR3nt: TGTGCCAGCAGCGAGTCGACAGGACGCCCGGGTTTC; CDR3aa: CASSESTGRPGF
abundance: few; d_gene: TRBD2; j_gene: TRBJ2-5; v_gene: TRBV18; CDR3nt: TGTGCCAGCTCACCGGGACTAGCGGAGACCCAGTACTTC; CDR3aa: CASSPGLAETQYF
abundance: few; d_gene: .; j_gene: TRBJ2-2; v_gene: TRBV4-1; CDR3nt: TGCGCCAGCAGCCGATCAGGGGCGGGGGAGCTGTTTTTT; CDR3aa: CASSRSGAGELFF
abundance: .; d_gene: TRBD1; j_gene: TRBJ1-2; v_gene: TRBV6-5; CDR3nt: TGTGCCAGCAGGGGAACAGGGGCTCACTATGGCTACACCTTC; CDR3aa: CASRGTGAHYGYTF
abundance: few; d_gene: TRBD1; j_gene: TRBJ2-6; v_gene: TRBV5-1; CDR3nt: TGCGCCAGCAGCTTGACAGGGGCCTTGTCTGGGGCCAACGTCCTGACTTTC; CDR3aa: CASSLTGALSGANVLTF
abundance: few; d_gene: TRBD1; j_gene: TRBJ2-1; v_gene: TRBV7-6; CDR3nt: TGTGCCAGCAGCTTAGGGGGGACAGGGCACAATGAGCAGTTCTTC; CDR3aa: CASSLGGTGHNEQFF
abundance: few; d_gene: .; j_gene: TRBJ2-7; v_gene: TRBV5-4; CDR3nt: TGTGCCAGCAGCTTGGTGGGGGGACGCCACGAGCAGTACTTC; CDR3aa: CASSLVGGRHEQYF
abundance: few; d_gene: TRBD1; j_gene: TRBJ2-4; v_gene: TRBV5-1; CDR3nt: TGCGCCAGCAGCGCAGACAGGGATAGGGCTCAGTACTTC; CDR3aa: CASSADRDRAQYF
abundance: .; d_gene: .; j_gene: TRBJ1-4; v_gene: TRBV4-2; CDR3nt: TGTGCCAGCAGCCCCAGGGACGGGGGTAATGAAAAACTGTTTTTT; CDR3aa: CASSPRDGGNEKLFF
abundance: .; d_gene: TRBD2; j_gene: TRBJ2-7; v_gene: TRBV28; CDR3nt: TGTGCCAGCAGTTTATCGGCTAGCGGCTATTCCTACGAGCAGTACTTC; CDR3aa: CASSLSASGYSYEQYF
abundance: few; d_gene: TRBD2; j_gene: TRBJ2-1; v_gene: TRBV7-8; CDR3nt: TGTGCCAGCAGCAGGAGCGGGAGGGCCAGGGATGAGCAGTTCTTC; CDR3aa: CASSRSGRARDEQFF
abundance: .; d_gene: .; j_gene: TRBJ2-1; v_gene: TRBV29-1; CDR3nt: TGCAGCGTTGTAGGCCAGGAATACAATGAGCAGTTCTTC; CDR3aa: CSVVGQEYNEQFF
abundance: .; d_gene: TRBD2; j_gene: TRBJ2-1; v_gene: TRBV5-4; CDR3nt: TGTGCCAGCAGCCTGCTAGCGGTCCCTTACAATGAGCAGTTCTTC; CDR3aa: CASSLLAVPYNEQFF
abundance: few; d_gene: TRBD1; j_gene: TRBJ1-2; v_gene: TRBV28; CDR3nt: TGTGCCAGCAGTTTAGAACAGGGGGTTCAGAGCTACACCTTC; CDR3aa: CASSLEQGVQSYTF
abundance: few; d_gene: .; j_gene: TRBJ1-1; v_gene: TRBV18; CDR3nt: TGTGCCAGCTCCCGAAGCAGGGAGAACACTGAAGCTTTCTTT; CDR3aa: CASSRSRENTEAFF
abundance: .; d_gene: TRBD1; j_gene: TRBJ2-2; v_gene: TRBV29-1; CDR3nt: TGCAGCGTTGGAGTACGTAGGGACAGAGCGAACACCGGGGAGCTGTTTTTT; CDR3aa: CSVGVRRDRANTGELFF
abundance: few; d_gene: .; j_gene: TRBJ2-5; v_gene: TRBV6-6; CDR3nt: TGTGCCAGCAGAAGGGGCCAAGAGACCCAGTACTTC; CDR3aa: CASRRGQETQYF
abundance: .; d_gene: TRBD1; j_gene: TRBJ2-1; v_gene: TRBV5-1; CDR3nt: TGCGCCAGCAGCCCGAGGACAGGCCCCAATGAGCAGTTCTTC; CDR3aa: CASSPRTGPNEQFF
abundance: .; d_gene: .; j_gene: TRBJ1-5; v_gene: TRBV6-1; CDR3nt: TGTGCCAGCAGTGAAGCGAGATGGTCAGATGGGCATCAGCCCCAGCATTTT; CDR3aa: CASSEARWSDGHQPQHF
abundance: .; d_gene: TRBD2; j_gene: TRBJ2-2; v_gene: TRBV9; CDR3nt: TGTGCCAGCAGCGTCACTAGCGGGAGATCCCCCGGGGAGCTGTTTTTT; CDR3aa: CASSVTSGRSPGELFF
abundance: .; d_gene: TRBD1; j_gene: TRBJ1-5; v_gene: TRBV7-2; CDR3nt: TGTGCCAGCAGCTTAGGGGGACAGGGGGCCTATCAGCCCCAGCATTTT; CDR3aa: CASSLGGQGAYQPQHF
abundance: .; d_gene: .; j_gene: TRBJ1-1; v_gene: TRBV5-6; CDR3nt: TGTGCCAGCAGCTTGGCAGGGATAACTGATACTGAAGCTTTCTTT; CDR3aa: CASSLAGITDTEAFF
abundance: .; d_gene: .; j_gene: TRBJ2-5; v_gene: TRBV28; CDR3nt: TGTGCCAGCAGTTGGGGCAGGGGTGAAGAGACCCAGTACTTC; CDR3aa: CASSWGRGEETQYF
abundance: .; d_gene: .; j_gene: TRBJ1-1; v_gene: TRBV7-6; CDR3nt: TGTGCCAGCAGCCTGAGGCGGAACACTGAAGCTTTCTTT; CDR3aa: CASSLRRNTEAFF
abundance: .; d_gene: .; j_gene: TRBJ2-7; v_gene: TRBV6-1; CDR3nt: TGTGCCAGCAGTGAATCGGGGGGCACAGAAGGCTACGAGCAGTACTTC; CDR3aa: CASSESGGTEGYEQYF
abundance: few; d_gene: .; j_gene: TRBJ2-1; v_gene: TRBV25-1; CDR3nt: TGTGCCAGCAGCGCAAGCGAAAGAGGGGGCAATGAGCAGTTCTTC; CDR3aa: CASSASERGGNEQFF
abundance: few; d_gene: .; j_gene: TRBJ1-3; v_gene: TRBV4-1; CDR3nt: TGCGCCAGCAGCCAAGATTCCGGGGTGTACGGAAACACCATATATTTT; CDR3aa: CASSQDSGVYGNTIYF
abundance: few; d_gene: TRBD2; j_gene: TRBJ2-1; v_gene: TRBV9; CDR3nt: TGTGCCAGCAGCGTAGATGTTGGGAGCGGGACCTACAATGAGCAGTTCTTC; CDR3aa: CASSVDVGSGTYNEQFF
abundance: .; d_gene: .; j_gene: TRBJ2-1; v_gene: TRBV5-1; CDR3nt: TGCGCCAGCACGGTTGGACCAGCGGCCCCTTTGGATGAGCAGTTCTTC; CDR3aa: CASTVGPAAPLDEQFF
abundance: .; d_gene: .; j_gene: TRBJ1-2; v_gene: TRBV7-8; CDR3nt: TGTGCCAGCAGCTCCCGAGGGGGGGCGCGAGGCTATGGCTACACCTTC; CDR3aa: CASSSRGGARGYGYTF
abundance: .; d_gene: TRBD1; j_gene: TRBJ1-2; v_gene: TRBV28; CDR3nt: TGTGCCAGCAGTCCGACAGGGTATCTCTATGGCTACACCTTC; CDR3aa: CASSPTGYLYGYTF
abundance: many; d_gene: TRBD1; j_gene: TRBJ2-2; v_gene: TRBV7-8; CDR3nt: TGTGCCAGCAGCCTAAGTCCGACTTCAGGGGGCGCGAACACCGGGGAGCTGTTTTTT; CDR3aa: CASSLSPTSGGANTGELFF
abundance: .; d_gene: .; j_gene: TRBJ2-1; v_gene: TRBV6-1; CDR3nt: TGTGCCAGCAGTCCACAATACAATGAGCAGTTCTTC; CDR3aa: CASSPQYNEQFF
abundance: .; d_gene: .; j_gene: TRBJ1-5; v_gene: TRBV7-2; CDR3nt: TGTGCCAGCAGCTTAGGGACAAATCAGCCCCAGCATTTT; CDR3aa: CASSLGTNQPQHF